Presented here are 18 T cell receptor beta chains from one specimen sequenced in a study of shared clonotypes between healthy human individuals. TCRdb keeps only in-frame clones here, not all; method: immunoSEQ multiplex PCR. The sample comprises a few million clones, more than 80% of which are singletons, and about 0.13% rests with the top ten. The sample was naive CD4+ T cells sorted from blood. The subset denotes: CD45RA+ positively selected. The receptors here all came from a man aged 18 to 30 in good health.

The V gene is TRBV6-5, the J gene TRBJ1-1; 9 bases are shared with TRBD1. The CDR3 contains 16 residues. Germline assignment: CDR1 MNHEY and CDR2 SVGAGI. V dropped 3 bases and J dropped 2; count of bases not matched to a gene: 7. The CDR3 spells CASSYSWTGVNTEAFF. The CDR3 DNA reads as TGTGCCAGCAGTTATTCGTGGACAGGGGTTAACACTGAAGCTTTCTTT.

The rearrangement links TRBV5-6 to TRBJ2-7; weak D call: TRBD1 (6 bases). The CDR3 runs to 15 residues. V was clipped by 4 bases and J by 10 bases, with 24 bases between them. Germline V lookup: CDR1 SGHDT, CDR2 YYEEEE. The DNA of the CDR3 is TGTGCCAGCAGCCGACCAACAGGGAGTATAGGATATCAGTACTTC. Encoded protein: CASSRPTGSIGYQYF.

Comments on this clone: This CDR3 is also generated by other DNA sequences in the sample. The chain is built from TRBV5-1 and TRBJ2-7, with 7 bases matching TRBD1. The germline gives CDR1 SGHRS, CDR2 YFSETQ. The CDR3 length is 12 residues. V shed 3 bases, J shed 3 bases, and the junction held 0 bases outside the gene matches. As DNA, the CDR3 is TGCGCCAGCAGCTGGGACAGCTACGAGCAGTACTTC. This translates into CASSWDSYEQYF.

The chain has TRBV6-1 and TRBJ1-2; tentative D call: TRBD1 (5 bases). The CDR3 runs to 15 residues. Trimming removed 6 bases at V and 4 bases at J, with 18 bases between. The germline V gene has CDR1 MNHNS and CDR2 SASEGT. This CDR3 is CASRSDRPLAYGYTF. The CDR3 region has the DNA TGTGCCAGCAGAAGCGACAGACCGCTTGCCTATGGCTACACCTTC.

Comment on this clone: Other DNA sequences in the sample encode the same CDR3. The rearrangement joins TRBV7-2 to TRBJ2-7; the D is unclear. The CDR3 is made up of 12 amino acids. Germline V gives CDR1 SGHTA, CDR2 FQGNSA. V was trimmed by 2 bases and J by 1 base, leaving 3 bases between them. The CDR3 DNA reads TGTGCCAGCAGCTTATTTTCCTACGAGCAGTACTTC. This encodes CASSLFSYEQYF.

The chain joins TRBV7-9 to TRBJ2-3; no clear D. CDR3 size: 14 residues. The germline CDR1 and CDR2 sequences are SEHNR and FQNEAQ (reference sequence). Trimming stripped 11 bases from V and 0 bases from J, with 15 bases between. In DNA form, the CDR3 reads TGTGCCTCCGAGGATCGGGTTAGCACAGATACGCAGTATTTT. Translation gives CASEDRVSTDTQYF.

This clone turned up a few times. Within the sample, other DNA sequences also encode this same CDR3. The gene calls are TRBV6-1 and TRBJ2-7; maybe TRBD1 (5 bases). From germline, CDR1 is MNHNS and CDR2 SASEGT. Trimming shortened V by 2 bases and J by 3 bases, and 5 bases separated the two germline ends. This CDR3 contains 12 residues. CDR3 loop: CASSEQGYEQYF. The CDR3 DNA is TGTGCCAGCAGTGAACAGGGCTACGAGCAGTACTTC.

The CDR3 spells CASSLVSGSRSYEQYF. For the CDR3, the DNA is TGCGCCAGCAGCTTGGTTTCAGGGAGCCGGTCCTACGAGCAGTACTTC. The rearrangement uses TRBV5-1 and TRBJ2-7; TRBD1 or TRBD2 may be the D gene (5 bases each). V was clipped by 0 bases and J by 1 base, with 14 bases between them. The CDR3 runs to 16 residues. Germline CDR1 is SGHRS and CDR2 is YFSETQ.

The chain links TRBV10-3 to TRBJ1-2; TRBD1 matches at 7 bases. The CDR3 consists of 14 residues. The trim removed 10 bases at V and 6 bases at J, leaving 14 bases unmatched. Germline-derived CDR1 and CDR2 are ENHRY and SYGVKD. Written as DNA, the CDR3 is TGTGCCACCGTTAGGGACAGCCCGGACCATGGCTACACCTTC. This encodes CATVRDSPDHGYTF.

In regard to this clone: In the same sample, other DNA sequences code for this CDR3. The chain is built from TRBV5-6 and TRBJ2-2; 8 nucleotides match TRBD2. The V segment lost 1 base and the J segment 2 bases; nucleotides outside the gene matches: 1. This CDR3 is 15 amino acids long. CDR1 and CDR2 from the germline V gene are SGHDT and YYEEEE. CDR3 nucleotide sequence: TGTGCCAGCAGCTTGACTAGCGGTAACACCGGGGAGCTGTTTTTT. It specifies CASSLTSGNTGELFF. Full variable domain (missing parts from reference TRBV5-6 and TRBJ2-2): DAGVTQSPTHLIKTRGQQVTLRCSPKSGHDTVSWYQQALGQGPQFIFQYYEEEERQRGNFPDRFSGHQFPNYSSELNVNALLLGDSALYLCASSLTSGNTGELFFGEGSRLTVL.

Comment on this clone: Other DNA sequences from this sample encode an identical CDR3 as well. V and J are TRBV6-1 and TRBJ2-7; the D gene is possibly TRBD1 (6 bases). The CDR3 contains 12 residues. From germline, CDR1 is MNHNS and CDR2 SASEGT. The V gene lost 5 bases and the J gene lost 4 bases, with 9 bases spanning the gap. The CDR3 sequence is CASSPQGYEQYF. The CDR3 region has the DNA TGTGCCAGCAGTCCCCAGGGGTACGAGCAGTACTTC.

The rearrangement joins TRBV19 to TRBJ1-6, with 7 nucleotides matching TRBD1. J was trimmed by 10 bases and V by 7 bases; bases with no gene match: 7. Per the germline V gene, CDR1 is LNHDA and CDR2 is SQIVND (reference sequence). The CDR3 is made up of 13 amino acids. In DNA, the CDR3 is TGTGCCAGTAAACTACAGGGGCAGTCACCCCTCCACTTT. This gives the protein CASKLQGQSPLHF. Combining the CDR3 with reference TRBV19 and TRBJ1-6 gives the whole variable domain DGGITQSPKYLFRKEGQNVTLSCEQNLNHDAMYWYRQDPGQGLRLIYYSQIVNDFQKGDIAEGYSVSREKKESFPLTVTSAQKNPTAFYLCASKLQGQSPLHFGNGTRLTVT.

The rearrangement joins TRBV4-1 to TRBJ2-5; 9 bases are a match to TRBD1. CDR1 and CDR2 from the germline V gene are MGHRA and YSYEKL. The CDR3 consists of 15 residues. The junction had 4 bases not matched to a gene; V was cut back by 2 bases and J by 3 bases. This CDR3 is CASSQPRDREETQYF. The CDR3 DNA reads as TGCGCCAGCAGCCAACCCCGGGACAGGGAAGAGACCCAGTACTTC.

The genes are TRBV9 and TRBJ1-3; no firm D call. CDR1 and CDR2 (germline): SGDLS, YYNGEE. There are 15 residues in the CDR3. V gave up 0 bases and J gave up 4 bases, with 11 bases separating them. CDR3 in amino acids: CASSVVEGSGNTIYF. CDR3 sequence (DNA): TGTGCCAGCAGCGTAGTTGAGGGCTCCGGAAACACCATATATTTT.

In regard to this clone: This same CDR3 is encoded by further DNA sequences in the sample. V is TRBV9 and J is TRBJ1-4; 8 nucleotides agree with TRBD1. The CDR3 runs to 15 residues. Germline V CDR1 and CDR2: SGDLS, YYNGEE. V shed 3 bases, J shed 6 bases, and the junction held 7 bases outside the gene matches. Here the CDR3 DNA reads TGTGCCAGCAGCGCAAGCGGACAGGGTTATGAAAAACTGTTTTTT. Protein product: CASSASGQGYEKLFF.

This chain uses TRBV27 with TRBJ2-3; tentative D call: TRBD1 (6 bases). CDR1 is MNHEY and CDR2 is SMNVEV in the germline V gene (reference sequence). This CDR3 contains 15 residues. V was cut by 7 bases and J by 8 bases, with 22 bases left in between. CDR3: CASTPPGRGLGTQYF. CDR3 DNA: TGTGCCAGCACCCCCCCCGGCAGGGGCCTCGGTACGCAGTATTTT.

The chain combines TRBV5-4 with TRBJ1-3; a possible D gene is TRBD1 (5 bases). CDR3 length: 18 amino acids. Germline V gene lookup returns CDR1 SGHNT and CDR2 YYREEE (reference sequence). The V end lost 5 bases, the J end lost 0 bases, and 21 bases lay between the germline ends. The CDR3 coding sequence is TGTGCCAGCAGGGGCGGGGGTTGGAACTCCCACTCTGGAAACACCATATATTTT. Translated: CASRGGGWNSHSGNTIYF.

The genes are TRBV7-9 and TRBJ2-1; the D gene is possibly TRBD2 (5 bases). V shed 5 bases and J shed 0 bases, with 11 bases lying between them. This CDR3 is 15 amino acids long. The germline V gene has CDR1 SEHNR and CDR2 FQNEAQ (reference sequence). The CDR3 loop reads CASSPRADSYNEQFF. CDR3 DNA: TGTGCCAGCAGCCCGAGGGCGGACTCCTACAATGAGCAGTTCTTC.